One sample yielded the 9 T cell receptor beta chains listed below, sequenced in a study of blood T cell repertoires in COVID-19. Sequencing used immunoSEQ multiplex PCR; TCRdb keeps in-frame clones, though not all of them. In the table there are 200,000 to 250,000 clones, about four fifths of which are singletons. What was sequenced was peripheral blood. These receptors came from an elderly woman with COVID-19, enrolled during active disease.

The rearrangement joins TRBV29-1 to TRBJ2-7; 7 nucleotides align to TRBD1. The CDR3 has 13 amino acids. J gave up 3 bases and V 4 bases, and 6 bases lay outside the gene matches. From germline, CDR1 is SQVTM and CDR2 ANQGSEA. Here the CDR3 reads CSVAVGGFYEQYF. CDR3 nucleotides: TGCAGCGTTGCAGTAGGGGGCTTCTACGAGCAGTACTTC.

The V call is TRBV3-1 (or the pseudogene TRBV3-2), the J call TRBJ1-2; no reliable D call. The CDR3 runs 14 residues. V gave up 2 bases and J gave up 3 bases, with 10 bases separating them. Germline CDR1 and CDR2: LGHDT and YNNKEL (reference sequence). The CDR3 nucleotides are TGTGCCAGCAGCCAAAACGACGGAGACTATGGCTACACCTTC. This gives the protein CASSQNDGDYGYTF.

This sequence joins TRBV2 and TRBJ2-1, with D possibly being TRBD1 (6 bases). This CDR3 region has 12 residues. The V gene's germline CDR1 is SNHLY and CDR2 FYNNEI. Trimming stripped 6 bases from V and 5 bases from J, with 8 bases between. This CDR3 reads CASRKGDNEQFF. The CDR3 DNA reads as TGTGCCAGCAGGAAGGGGGACAATGAGCAGTTCTTC.

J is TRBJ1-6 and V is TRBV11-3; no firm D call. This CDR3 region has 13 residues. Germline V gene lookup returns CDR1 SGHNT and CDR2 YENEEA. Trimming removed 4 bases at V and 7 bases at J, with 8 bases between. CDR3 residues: CASSSSPNSPLHF. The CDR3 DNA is TGTGCCAGCAGCTCAAGCCCCAATTCACCCCTCCACTTT.

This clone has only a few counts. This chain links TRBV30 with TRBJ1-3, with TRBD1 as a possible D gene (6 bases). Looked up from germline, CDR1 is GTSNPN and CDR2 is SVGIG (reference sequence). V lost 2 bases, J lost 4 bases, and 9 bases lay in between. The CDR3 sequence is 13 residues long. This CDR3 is CAWSTGQGNTIYF. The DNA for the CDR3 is TGTGCCTGGAGTACAGGGCAAGGAAACACCATATATTTT.

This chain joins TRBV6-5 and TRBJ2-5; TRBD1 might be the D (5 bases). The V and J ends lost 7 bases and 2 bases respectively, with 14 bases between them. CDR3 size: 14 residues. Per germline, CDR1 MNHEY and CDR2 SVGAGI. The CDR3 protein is CASKVWGRQETQYF. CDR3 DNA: TGTGCCAGCAAGGTGTGGGGCAGACAAGAGACCCAGTACTTC.

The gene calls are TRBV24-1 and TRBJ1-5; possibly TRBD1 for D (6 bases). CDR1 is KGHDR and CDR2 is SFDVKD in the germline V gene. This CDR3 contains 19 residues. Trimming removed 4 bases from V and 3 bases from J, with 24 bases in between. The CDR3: CATSDLQGMRYGDNQPQHF. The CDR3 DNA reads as TGTGCCACCAGTGACCTACAGGGTATGAGATACGGGGACAATCAGCCCCAGCATTTT.

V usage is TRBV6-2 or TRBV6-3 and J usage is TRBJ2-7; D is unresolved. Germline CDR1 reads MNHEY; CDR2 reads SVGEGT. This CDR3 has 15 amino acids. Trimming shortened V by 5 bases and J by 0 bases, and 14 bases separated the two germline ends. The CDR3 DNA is TGTGCCAGCAGTACTTATCACCGAAGCTCCTACGAGCAGTACTTC. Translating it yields CASSTYHRSSYEQYF.

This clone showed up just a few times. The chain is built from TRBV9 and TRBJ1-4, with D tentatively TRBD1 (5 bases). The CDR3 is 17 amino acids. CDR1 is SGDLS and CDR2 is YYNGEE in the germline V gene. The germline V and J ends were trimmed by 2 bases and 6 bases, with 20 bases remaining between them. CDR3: CASSVGGTRPAYEKLFF. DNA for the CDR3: TGTGCCAGCAGCGTGGGGGGAACCCGGCCGGCGTATGAAAAACTGTTTTTT.